Listed here are 18 T cell receptor beta chains from one sample, sequenced in a study of immune characterization of retroperitoneal liposarcoma. TCRdb used MiXCR to reprocess the PCR reads, holding one entry per CDR3 protein. The sample shows some 2,100 distinct CDR3 sequences, less than 45% of them seen only once. Sequenced material: tumor tissue. Every receptor here comes from a male donor with retroperitoneal liposarcoma.

A note on this clonotype: An end of the junction does not agree with germline; a read error may underlie this. V gene TRBV7-6 combines with J gene TRBJ2-5; no reliable D call. The J call may be faulty, since TRBJ2-1 better matches the DNA end. The germline V gene has CDR1 SGHVS and CDR2 FNYEAQ. The CDR3 sequence is 13 residues long. The CDR3 is CASSLRELGEQFF. The CDR3 DNA follows: TGTGCTAGCAGCTTAAGGGAATTGGGTGAGCAGTTCTTC.

Judged by abundance, this clonotype is medium-sized (0.01 to 0.1%). The chain is built from TRBV6-1 and TRBJ2-3, with TRBD2 matching 11 bases. The CDR3 loop spans 19 amino acids. With V trimmed by 3 bases and J by 6 bases, 17 bases remained unmatched. Germline V gives CDR1 MNHNS, CDR2 SASEGT. As DNA, the CDR3 is TGTGCCAGCAGTGAGCCCTTTAGCGGGAGGGCCCCCTTGCGCGATACGCAGTATTTT. Protein sequence: CASSEPFSGRAPLRDTQYF.

The CDR3 loop reads CASSRFGHSNTEAFF. The CDR3 DNA is TGTGCCAGCAGCAGATTTGGACACTCGAACACTGAAGCTTTCTTT. The J gene is TRBJ1-1, the V gene TRBV6-1; D perhaps matches TRBD1 (5 bases). The CDR3 is made up of 15 amino acids. V was pared by 6 bases and J by 1 base, with 15 bases between. The germline CDR1 and CDR2 sequences are MNHNS and SASEGT.

This clonotype is categorized as medium-sized. The CDR3 is CASSLDTGFYNEQFF. The DNA for the CDR3 is TGTGCCAGCAGCTTAGACACGGGTTTCTACAATGAGCAGTTCTTC. The chain employs TRBV7-2 and TRBJ2-1, with no clear D. Trimming cost V 1 base and J 3 bases, with 10 bases left between them. The CDR3 contains 15 residues. CDR1 is SGHTA and CDR2 is FQGNSA in the germline V gene. The variable domain in full, completed from reference TRBV7-2 and TRBJ2-1, reads GAGVSQSPSNKVTEKGKDVELRCDPISGHTALYWYRQSLGQGLEFLIYFQGNSAPDKSGLPSDRFSAERTGGSVSTLTIQRTQQEDSAVYLCASSLDTGFYNEQFFGPGTRLTVL.

This clonotype was detected only a few times. A single base separates this from a much larger clone, so it may be a read error. The chain recombines TRBV7-2 with TRBJ2-1; D unresolved. The end of the DNA is better explained by TRBJ2-7, so the J call may be wrong. The CDR3 loop spans 15 amino acids. From germline, CDR1 is SGHTA and CDR2 FQGNSA. CDR3 in DNA: TGTGCCAGCAATTCCCGGTGGGTTTCCTACAATGAGCAGTACTTC. Its translation is CASNSRWVSYNEQYF.

This clonotype is medium-sized within its sample. The genes are TRBV6-1 and TRBJ1-2, with no clear D. Trimming removed 8 bases at V and 12 bases at J, with 19 bases between. The CDR3 extends over 12 amino acids. Germline CDR1 and CDR2: MNHNS and SASEGT. CDR3 coding DNA: TGTGCCAGCGTTGAGGCCCGGATGGGCGACACCTTC. This codes for CASVEARMGDTF.

V gene TRBV27 combines with J gene TRBJ1-2; D is undetermined. The CDR3 spans 13 residues. V was pared by 5 bases and J by 6 bases, with 13 bases between. The germline gives CDR1 MNHEY, CDR2 SMNVEV (reference sequence). Here the CDR3 reads CASSPLRADGYTF. The CDR3 DNA sequence: TGTGCCAGCAGTCCCCTGAGGGCTGATGGCTACACCTTC.

By proportion, this clonotype is medium-sized (0.01 to 0.1%). The CDR3 DNA reads as TGTGCCAGCAGCTTAGAGGATTGGCGGGGGACCCAGTTCTTC. Translation gives CASSLEDWRGTQFF. The genes are TRBV7-2 and TRBJ2-1; 7 bases are shared with TRBD2. V was pared by 1 base and J by 13 bases, with 10 bases of the junction left unmatched. The CDR3 is 14 amino acids. CDR1 and CDR2 from the germline V gene are SGHTA and FQGNSA.

This clonotype came up a few times. The rearrangement links TRBV6-1 to TRBJ2-3; D not resolved. Germline lookup yields CDR1 MNHNS and CDR2 SASEGT. V lost 1 base, J lost 4 bases, and 3 bases lay in between. This CDR3 contains 12 residues. The CDR3 protein is CASSEVADTQYF. DNA for the CDR3: TGTGCCAGCAGTGAAGTCGCAGATACGCAGTATTTT.

The gene calls are TRBV4-1 and TRBJ2-1; 15 bases agree with TRBD2. Trimming took 1 base from V and 0 from J; bases not matched to a gene: 10. Germline V gene lookup returns CDR1 MGHRA and CDR2 YSYEKL. This CDR3 contains 21 residues. The CDR3 sequence is CASSQVGGLAGGSSSYNEQFF. CDR3 DNA: TGCGCCAGCAGCCAAGTAGGCGGACTAGCGGGAGGGAGTAGCTCCTACAATGAGCAGTTCTTC.

This clonotype is deemed large. J is TRBJ2-1 and V is TRBV27; D may match TRBD1 or TRBD2 (5 bases each). From germline, CDR1 is MNHEY and CDR2 SMNVEV (reference sequence). The CDR3 is 16 amino acids. Trimming removed 5 bases from V and 0 bases from J, with 14 bases in between. CDR3 region: CASSSPRGRSYNEQFF. The DNA for the CDR3 is TGTGCCAGCAGTAGCCCGAGGGGACGCTCCTACAATGAGCAGTTCTTC.

This clonotype is classed as large. The rearrangement joins TRBV12-3 or TRBV12-4 to TRBJ2-1, with 7 bases that match TRBD2. The length of the CDR3 is 11 residues. V lost 3 bases to trimming and J lost 16 bases; unmatched junction nucleotides: 6. Here the CDR3 reads CASSFGTTPFF. CDR3 nucleotides: TGTGCCAGCAGTTTCGGGACTACCCCCTTCTTC.

V and J are TRBV6-6 and TRBJ2-1, with 10 bases fitting TRBD2. The J call may be faulty, since TRBJ2-7 better matches the DNA end. The CDR3 is 16 amino acids. Germline V CDR1 and CDR2: MNHNY, SVGAGI (reference sequence). CDR3 loop: CASSDPSGSSYNEQYF. CDR3 DNA sequence: TGTGCCAGCAGCGATCCTAGCGGGAGCTCCTACAATGAGCAGTACTTC.

In its sample, this clonotype was seen a few times. V and J are TRBV25-1 and TRBJ2-1; tentatively, D is TRBD1 or TRBD2 (5 bases each). The ends were cut back, 2 bases at V and 3 bases at J, with 17 bases in the middle. CDR3 length equals 17 residues. Germline CDR1 MGHDK, CDR2 SYGVNS. The CDR3 is CASSEASGARGYNEQFF. The CDR3 DNA reads as TGTGCCAGCAGTGAAGCGTCCGGGGCCCGAGGCTACAATGAGCAGTTCTTC.

This clonotype was detected only a few times. The chain joins TRBV7-2 to TRBJ2-1; 7 positions agree with TRBD2. Germline assignment: CDR1 SGHTA and CDR2 FQGNSA. The V gene end was trimmed by 3 bases and the J gene end by 13 bases; junction bases not matched to a gene: 18. CDR3 length: 16 amino acids. CDR3 bases: TGTGCCAGCAGCTTGTCTGCGGGAGTTACCAAAAACATTCAGTTCTTC. Translated: CASSLSAGVTKNIQFF.

This clonotype was seen a handful of times. The chain uses TRBV6-1 and TRBJ2-3; D is perhaps TRBD1 (7 bases). Germline CDR1 reads MNHNS; CDR2 reads SASEGT. The CDR3 contains 15 residues. Trimming removed 1 base from V and 4 bases from J, with 12 bases in between. In DNA form, the CDR3 reads TGTGCCAGCAGTGAAGAGGCAGGGGGGCCAGATACGCAGTATTTT. Encoded protein: CASSEEAGGPDTQYF.

The chain links TRBV27 to TRBJ2-6; D not resolved. V shed 11 bases and J shed 0 bases, with 17 bases lying between them. Germline V lookup: CDR1 MNHEY, CDR2 SMNVEV (reference sequence). This CDR3 has 16 residues. The CDR3 reads CAPSPEMSSGANVLTF. The CDR3 DNA is TGTGCCCCCTCTCCAGAGATGAGCTCTGGGGCCAACGTCCTGACTTTC.

The chain recombines TRBV11-1 with TRBJ2-1; 13 bases map to TRBD2. Germline V gene lookup returns CDR1 SGHAT and CDR2 FQDESV (reference sequence). The J segment lost 1 base and the V segment lost 5 bases, leaving 17 bases of the junction unmatched. The CDR3 runs 21 residues. This CDR3 is CASSPIGAGLAGRWSYNEQFF. In nucleotides, the CDR3 is TGTGCCAGCAGCCCAATAGGGGCGGGACTAGCGGGACGTTGGTCCTACAATGAGCAGTTCTTC.